This TCR beta chain is drawn from a study of shared clonotypes between healthy human individuals. V shed 6 bases and J 6 bases; nucleotides not matched to a gene: 13. In germline, CDR1 is PRHDT, CDR2 FYEKMQ (reference sequence). The CDR3 covers 16 residues. TCRdb's copy holds only in-frame clones and misses some; the assay was immunoSEQ multiplex PCR. This table has 1,400,000 or so clones, less than 99% appearing once. General study results and limits: Compared with clonotypes that all four donors shared, non-shared clonotypes had lower generation probabilities.

Comments on this clone: The antigen is unknown.

Material for sequencing was naive CD4+ T cells sorted from blood. The subset: CD45RA+ positively selected. The origin of this receptor is a man aged 30 to 39 in good health. The gene calls are TRBV13 and TRBJ2-1; 8 bases match TRBD2. The CDR3 sequence: CASRGGATSEFNEQFF. CDR3 in DNA: TGTGCCAGCAGGGGTGGGGCGACTAGCGAGTTCAATGAGCAGTTCTTC.